This entry lists 24 T cell receptor beta chains sequenced from one sample in a study of TIL therapy for anti-PD-1-resistant metastatic lung cancer. The libraries were made with immunoSEQ v3. Clones were read by immunoSEQ multiplex PCR, and TCRdb kept only the in-frame ones, dropping some. The sample yields more than 90,000 clones, less than 70% seen once. The time point: pre-treatment sample, taken before nivolumab and TIL therapy. Tumor tissue came from excised metastases, mostly pleural nodules or supraclavicular lymph nodes. Sequenced here: tumor tissue, sampled at baseline. The source is a person aged 25 to 80 with non-small cell lung cancer.

This clone came up a few times. V usage is TRBV7-8 and J usage is TRBJ2-2; 16 bases agree with TRBD2. Germline loops: CDR1 SGHVS, CDR2 FQNEAQ. Unmatched junction bases numbered 4, after V lost 4 bases and J lost 5 bases. The CDR3 extends over 17 amino acids. The CDR3 loop reads CASSSGLAGGPTGELFF. The CDR3 coding sequence is TGTGCCAGCAGCTCGGGACTAGCGGGGGGGCCTACCGGGGAGCTGTTTTTT.

This clone was seen only a few times. The genes are TRBV3-1 (or the pseudogene TRBV3-2) and TRBJ2-6; D not resolved. Germline assignment: CDR1 LGHDT and CDR2 YNNKEL (reference sequence). The CDR3 has 15 residues. Trimming cost V 2 bases and J 1 base, with 6 bases left between them. The CDR3 sequence: CASSQTRSGANVLTF. DNA for the CDR3: TGTGCCAGCAGCCAAACACGTTCTGGGGCCAACGTCCTGACTTTC.

The chain combines TRBV2 with TRBJ2-3; 9 bases fit TRBD1. Trimming cost V 6 bases and J 9 bases; bases outside gene matches: 13. This CDR3 is 15 amino acids long. Germline V gene lookup returns CDR1 SNHLY and CDR2 FYNNEI. DNA for the CDR3: TGTGCCAGCAGCCCACAGGGACAGGGATTTTGGACGCAGTATTTT. Encoded protein: CASSPQGQGFWTQYF.

This clone was detected only a few times. The chain couples TRBV5-1 to TRBJ2-1, with TRBD1 as a possible D gene (6 bases). V dropped 0 bases and J dropped 4 bases, with 11 bases sitting between them. The germline gives CDR1 SGHRS, CDR2 YFSETQ. The CDR3 consists of 15 residues. The CDR3: CASSLAGARYNEQFF. In DNA, the CDR3 is TGCGCCAGCAGCTTGGCAGGGGCAAGATACAATGAGCAGTTCTTC.

Only one count was recorded for this clone. The CDR3 is CASSLRDEQYF. CDR3 bases: TGTGCCAGCAGTTTGCGGGACGAGCAGTACTTC. V usage is TRBV28 and J usage is TRBJ2-7, with D perhaps matching TRBD2 (5 bases). V was trimmed by 3 bases and J by 5 bases, leaving 5 bases between them. Per germline, CDR1 MDHEN and CDR2 SYDVKM. The CDR3 extends over 11 amino acids.

The rearrangement joins TRBV28 to TRBJ2-3; TRBD2 agrees at 13 bases. The V and J ends lost 2 bases and 4 bases, in that order; junction bases with no gene match: 6. The germline gives CDR1 MDHEN, CDR2 SYDVKM. The CDR3 contains 17 residues. In DNA, the CDR3 is TGTGCCAGCAGTTTAAGAACTAGCGGGAGGGTCTCAGATACGCAGTATTTT. Encoded protein: CASSLRTSGRVSDTQYF.

CDR3 coding DNA: TGCAGTGGGTCTCTCAGAGAGCAGTTCTTC. Protein product: CSGSLREQFF. This sequence joins TRBV20-1 and TRBJ2-1; no reliable D call. CDR1 is DFQATT, CDR2 SNEGSKA, per germline (reference sequence). V lost 7 bases and J 10 bases, leaving 11 bases between the germline ends. The CDR3 consists of 10 residues.

The chain uses TRBV24-1 and TRBJ2-7; D is unresolved. CDR3 length: 14 amino acids. The V and J ends lost 5 bases and 2 bases respectively, with 12 bases between them. Germline CDR1 is KGHDR and CDR2 is SFDVKD. The CDR3 here is CATSGTAPPYEQYF. DNA for the CDR3: TGTGCCACCAGTGGTACGGCGCCCCCCTACGAGCAGTACTTC.

This clone occurred a few times. The chain carries TRBV27 and TRBJ1-6; D uncertain. CDR1 is MNHEY, CDR2 SMNVEV, per germline (reference sequence). The CDR3 runs 22 residues. Trimming cost V 4 bases and J 10 bases, with 38 bases left between them. Here the CDR3 reads CASSSTPSNRYDRPPRGSPLHF. CDR3 bases: TGTGCCAGCAGTTCCACCCCATCTAACCGGTATGATAGGCCTCCTCGCGGGTCACCCCTCCACTTT.

This clone showed up just once. The chain links TRBV24-1 to TRBJ2-3; 12 bases match TRBD2. The V and J ends lost 4 bases and 4 bases, in that order; junction bases with no gene match: 8. From germline, CDR1 is KGHDR and CDR2 SFDVKD. This CDR3 contains 17 residues. The chain's CDR3 is CATSESTSGGPPDTQYF. The CDR3 DNA reads TGTGCCACCAGTGAATCAACTAGCGGGGGGCCTCCAGATACGCAGTATTTT.

CDR3 in amino acids: CAWTRALTPGGNYGYTF. CDR3 coding DNA: TGTGCCTGGACACGAGCCTTAACTCCAGGGGGTAACTATGGCTACACCTTC. The chain couples TRBV30 to TRBJ1-2; 7 positions match TRBD1. V was clipped by 4 bases and J by 1 base; unmatched bases: 15. CDR1 is GTSNPN and CDR2 is SVGIG in the germline V gene (reference sequence). This CDR3 region has 17 residues.

The chain couples TRBV4-2 to TRBJ2-7; D assignment may be TRBD1 or TRBD2 (5 bases each). The CDR3 loop spans 16 amino acids. Germline CDR1 LGHNA, CDR2 YNFKEQ. V dropped 0 bases and J dropped 0 bases, with 12 bases sitting between them. This CDR3 reads CASSQDQAGSSYEQYF. CDR3 bases: TGTGCCAGCAGCCAAGATCAGGCAGGGAGCTCCTACGAGCAGTACTTC.

The chain carries TRBV6-5 and TRBJ2-3; 8 bases line up with TRBD2. The junction had 9 bases not matched to a gene; V was cut back by 7 bases and J by 3 bases. The CDR3 has 15 amino acids. Germline assignment: CDR1 MNHEY and CDR2 SVGAGI. DNA of the CDR3: TGTGCCAGCAACGCGGGAGGTTCTCCTACAGATACGCAGTATTTT. Translated: CASNAGGSPTDTQYF.

This clone was counted once. The CDR3 DNA reads TGTGCCAGCAGGGGGACTAGCGGGGGCAATGAGCAGTTCTTC. Its translation: CASRGTSGGNEQFF. V usage is TRBV6-5 and J usage is TRBJ2-1, with 14 bases lining up with TRBD2. V trimming: 6 bases; J trimming: 6 bases; junction bases outside the gene matches: 1. In germline, CDR1 is MNHEY, CDR2 SVGAGI. The CDR3 runs to 14 residues.

In its sample, this clone was seen a few times. The CDR3 DNA is TGTGCCAGTATCGCGGGCTTTAATGAAAAACTGTTTTTT. Translated, it gives CASIAGFNEKLFF. The rearrangement links TRBV19 to TRBJ1-4; D gene ambiguous. V was shortened by 7 bases and J by 4 bases, with 10 bases between the two germline ends. Germline V gives CDR1 LNHDA, CDR2 SQIVND (reference sequence). The CDR3 is 13 residues long.

This clone was detected once. The V call is TRBV5-1, the J call TRBJ2-7; no clear D. This CDR3 is built from 13 residues. Germline CDR1 is SGHRS and CDR2 is YFSETQ. The V end lost 4 bases, the J end lost 6 bases, and 14 bases lay between the germline ends. CDR3: CASSVSENGEQYF. CDR3 nucleotide sequence: TGCGCCAGCAGCGTTTCGGAGAACGGCGAGCAGTACTTC.

The sample holds one count of this clone. The rearrangement joins TRBV28 to TRBJ1-4; D not certain. V lost 7 bases and J 10 bases, leaving 19 bases between the germline ends. This CDR3 comprises 14 residues. From germline, CDR1 is MDHEN and CDR2 SYDVKM. CDR3 nucleotides: TGTGCCAGCACCTGGACGGCCTGGGGTGGAAAACTGTTTTTT. Amino acid sequence: CASTWTAWGGKLFF.

This chain joins TRBV15 and TRBJ2-7; 8 bases are shared with TRBD1. Germline assignment: CDR1 LNHNV and CDR2 YYDKDF (reference sequence). Losses at the gene ends were 1 base for V and 5 bases for J; bases not matched to a gene: 4. CDR3 length: 14 residues. The CDR3 protein is CATSRGQGADEQYF. Written as DNA, the CDR3 is TGTGCCACCAGCAGAGGGCAGGGGGCCGACGAGCAGTACTTC.

The rearrangement uses TRBV19 and TRBJ2-1, with 11 bases fitting TRBD2. V dropped 4 bases and J dropped 8; count of bases not matched to a gene: 7. The CDR3 runs to 15 residues. Germline loops: CDR1 LNHDA, CDR2 SQIVND (reference sequence). The CDR3 region is CASSNSGRVRDEQFF. CDR3 DNA: TGTGCCAGTAGTAATAGCGGGAGGGTTAGGGATGAGCAGTTCTTC.

There are a few counts of this clone. The chain has TRBV9 and TRBJ2-3, with TRBD2 identical over 12 bases. J was trimmed by 7 bases and V by 1 base; bases with no gene match: 4. This CDR3 has 15 residues. CDR1 and CDR2 from the germline V gene are SGDLS and YYNGEE. The DNA for the CDR3 is TGTGCCAGCAGCGTACTAGCGGGAGGGCCATATACGCAGTATTTT. Amino acids: CASSVLAGGPYTQYF. The whole variable domain, remainder taken from reference TRBV9 and TRBJ2-3, is DSGVTQTPKHLITATGQRVTLRCSPRSGDLSVYWYQQSLDQGLQFLIQYYNGEERAKGNILERFSAQQFPDLHSELNLSSLELGDSALYFCASSVLAGGPYTQYFGPGTRLTVL.

The chain carries TRBV14 and TRBJ2-2; 10 nucleotides line up with TRBD1. The CDR3 spans 18 residues. Germline CDR1 is SGHDN and CDR2 is FVKESK. V dropped 4 bases and J dropped 4; count of bases not matched to a gene: 12. CDR3 DNA sequence: TGTGCCAGCAGCCCGAAAGACAGGGGGCACGCTAGCACCGGGGAGCTGTTTTTT. Encoded protein: CASSPKDRGHASTGELFF. Combining the CDR3 with reference TRBV14 and TRBJ2-2 gives the whole variable domain EAGVTQFPSHSVIEKGQTVTLRCDPISGHDNLYWYRRVMGKEIKFLLHFVKESKQDESGMPNNRFLAERTGGTYSTLKVQPAELEDSGVYFCASSPKDRGHASTGELFFGEGSRLTVL.

The chain employs TRBV2 and TRBJ1-4; 10 nucleotides agree with TRBD1. The V and J ends lost 4 bases and 8 bases, in that order; junction bases with no gene match: 4. The CDR3 totals 14 residues. Germline lookup yields CDR1 SNHLY and CDR2 FYNNEI. The DNA for the CDR3 is TGTGCCAGCAGTGGAGGGACAGGGGACGAAAAACTGTTTTTT. Amino acids: CASSGGTGDEKLFF.

This sequence joins TRBV9 and TRBJ2-1; D not certain. The CDR3 is made up of 12 amino acids. Germline CDR1 is SGDLS and CDR2 is YYNGEE. V lost 7 bases and J 7 bases, leaving 12 bases between the germline ends. CDR3 loop: CASARGGNEQFF. As DNA, the CDR3 is TGTGCCAGCGCCCGTGGTGGGAATGAGCAGTTCTTC. Looking up the rest from reference TRBV9 and TRBJ2-1 gives the full variable domain: DSGVTQTPKHLITATGQRVTLRCSPRSGDLSVYWYQQSLDQGLQFLIQYYNGEERAKGNILERFSAQQFPDLHSELNLSSLELGDSALYFCASARGGNEQFFGPGTRLTVL.

The V call is TRBV5-1, the J call TRBJ2-1; unclear D gene. Germline V lookup: CDR1 SGHRS, CDR2 YFSETQ. The CDR3 consists of 16 residues. V gave up 0 bases and J gave up 2 bases, with 12 bases separating them. CDR3 region: CASSLAGRQTYNEQFF. The CDR3 nucleotides are TGCGCCAGCAGCTTGGCTGGACGGCAGACCTACAATGAGCAGTTCTTC.